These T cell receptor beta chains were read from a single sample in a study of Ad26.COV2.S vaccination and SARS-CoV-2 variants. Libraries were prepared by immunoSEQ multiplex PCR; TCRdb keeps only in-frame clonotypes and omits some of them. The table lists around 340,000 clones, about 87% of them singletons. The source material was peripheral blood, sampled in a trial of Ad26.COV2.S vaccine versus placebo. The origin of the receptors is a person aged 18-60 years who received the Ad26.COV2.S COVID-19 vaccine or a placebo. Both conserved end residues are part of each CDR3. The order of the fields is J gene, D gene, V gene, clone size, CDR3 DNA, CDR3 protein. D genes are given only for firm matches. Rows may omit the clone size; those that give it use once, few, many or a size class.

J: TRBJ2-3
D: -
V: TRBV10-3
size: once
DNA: TGTGCCATCAAAGGGGGAACCACAGATACGCAGTATTTT
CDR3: CAIKGGTTDTQYF

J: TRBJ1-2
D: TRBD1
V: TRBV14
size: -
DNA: TGTGCCAGCAGCCGAAGGGGCGGACAGGGTGCTAACTATGGCTACACCTTC
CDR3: CASSRRGGQGANYGYTF

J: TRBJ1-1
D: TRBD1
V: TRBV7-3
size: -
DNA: TGTGCCAGCAGCTTAACGACAGGGGTGAACACTGAAGCTTTCTTT
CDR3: CASSLTTGVNTEAFF

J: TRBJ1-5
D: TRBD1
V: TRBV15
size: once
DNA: TGTGCCACCAGCAGAGGACAGGGAGCTAATCAGCCCCAGCATTTT
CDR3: CATSRGQGANQPQHF

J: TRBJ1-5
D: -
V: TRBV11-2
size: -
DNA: TGTGCCAGCAGCTTAAGTCGGTACGGCAATCAGCCCCAGCATTTT
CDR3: CASSLSRYGNQPQHF

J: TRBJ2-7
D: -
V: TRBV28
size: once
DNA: TGTGCCAGCAGTCCACAGGTTTACTACGAGCAGTACTTC
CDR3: CASSPQVYYEQYF

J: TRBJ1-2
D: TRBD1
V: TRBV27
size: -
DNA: TGTGCCAGCAGGGGACAGTATGGCTACACCTTC
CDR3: CASRGQYGYTF

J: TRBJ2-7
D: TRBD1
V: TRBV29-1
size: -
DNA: TGCAGCGTTGAGGACAGGGGATACGAGCAGTACTTC
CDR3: CSVEDRGYEQYF

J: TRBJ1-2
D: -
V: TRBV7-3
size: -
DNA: TGTGCCAGCAGCTTAGGCAATAGGAACTTTAACTATGGCTACACCTTC
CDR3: CASSLGNRNFNYGYTF

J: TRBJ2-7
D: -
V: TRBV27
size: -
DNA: TGTGCCAGCAGTTTGGTGGGGTCCTACGAGCAGTACTTC
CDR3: CASSLVGSYEQYF

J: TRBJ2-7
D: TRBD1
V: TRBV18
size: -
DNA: TGTGCCAGCTCTCGCCGGGACAGACTCTCCTACGAGCAGTACTTC
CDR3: CASSRRDRLSYEQYF

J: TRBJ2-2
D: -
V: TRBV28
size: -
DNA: TGTGCCAGCAGCCATGGGAGTTTATCCACCGGGGAGCTGTTTTTT
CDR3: CASSHGSLSTGELFF

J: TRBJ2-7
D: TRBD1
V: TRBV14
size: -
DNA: TGTGCCAGCAGCCCCGATGGGTGGACAGGGCCTTCCTACGAGCAGTACTTC
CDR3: CASSPDGWTGPSYEQYF

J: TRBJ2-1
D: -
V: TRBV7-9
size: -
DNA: TGTGCCAGCAGTTTCGGGTACGATGAGCAGTTCTTC
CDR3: CASSFGYDEQFF

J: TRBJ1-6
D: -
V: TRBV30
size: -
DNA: TGTGCCTGGAGTACAGGGATTTGGAATTCACCCCTCCACTTT
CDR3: CAWSTGIWNSPLHF

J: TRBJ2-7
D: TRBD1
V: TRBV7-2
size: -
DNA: TGTGCCAGCAGCGGAGGACAGGGATTCCACGAGCAGTACTTC
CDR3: CASSGGQGFHEQYF